This T cell receptor (beta chain) appears in the sequencing data of a study of blood T cell repertoires in COVID-19. Looking at the study overall: Specimens from acute and convalescent COVID-19 originated in the United States, Italy and Spain. T cells, B-cell-depleted T cells, or PBMCs supplied cDNA or gDNA.

Sequencing was performed with immunoSEQ multiplex PCR; in TCRdb, only in-frame clones are kept and a portion is missing. The repertoire holds approximately 190,000 clones, 82% seen once, with less than 9.5% in the top ten. This CDR3 is built from 15 residues. The germline V gene encodes CDR1 SGHDN and CDR2 FVKESK. The ends lost 3 bases at V and 5 bases at J; junction bases unmatched: 8. Sequencing input: peripheral blood. The receptor was derived from a woman aged 60-70 years with COVID-19, enrolled during active disease. The V gene is TRBV14, the J gene TRBJ2-3; 7 nucleotides align to TRBD2. CDR3 region: CASSHRDYRIDTQYF. The CDR3 DNA follows: TGTGCCAGCAGCCACCGGGACTATCGGATAGATACGCAGTATTTT.